The 22 T cell receptor beta chains below all came from one sample that was sequenced in a study of cytomegalovirus exposure and HLA in healthy donors. Researchers ran the PCR with 60 Vbeta and 13 Jbeta primers. Profiling relied on immunoSEQ multiplex PCR, and the TCRdb table lists in-frame clones only, not all of them. The data show about 190,000 clones, with roughly 84% seen just once and approximately 2.4% held by the top ten. Specimen: PBMCs. The receptors originated from a woman between 45 and 65 years old in good health and CMV-seropositive.

The chain carries TRBV9 and TRBJ2-2, with a possible D match to TRBD2 (5 bases). The germline V and J ends were trimmed by 1 base and 4 bases, with 8 bases remaining between them. CDR1 SGDLS and CDR2 YYNGEE come from the germline V gene. CDR3 size: 14 residues. Written as DNA, the CDR3 is TGTGCCAGCAGCGTAATTAGCGCCACCGGGGAGCTGTTTTTT. Protein product: CASSVISATGELFF.

The chain has TRBV10-3 and TRBJ2-7; 9 positions agree with TRBD1. Trimming took 4 bases from V and 5 from J; bases not matched to a gene: 3. From germline, CDR1 is ENHRY and CDR2 SYGVKD. This CDR3 comprises 13 residues. The CDR3 DNA reads TGTGCCATCAGTGCGGGACAGGGCCACGAGCAGTACTTC. Amino acids: CAISAGQGHEQYF.

The chain uses TRBV5-1 and TRBJ1-1, with a possible D match to TRBD1 (5 bases). V was clipped by 1 base and J by 2 bases, with 15 bases between them. The length of the CDR3 is 16 residues. CDR1 SGHRS and CDR2 YFSETQ come from the germline V gene. The CDR3 loop reads CASSLRPTDLNTEAFF. The CDR3 DNA is TGCGCCAGCAGCTTGAGGCCGACAGACCTTAACACTGAAGCTTTCTTT. Supplemented by reference TRBV5-1 and TRBJ1-1, the full variable domain reads KAGVTQTPRYLIKTRGQQVTLSCSPISGHRSVSWYQQTPGQGLQFLFEYFSETQRNKGNFPGRFSGRQFSNSRSEMNVSTLELGDSALYLCASSLRPTDLNTEAFFGQGTRLTVV.

CDR3 sequence: CASRRGETQYF. The CDR3 region has the DNA TGTGCCAGCAGGCGAGGAGAGACCCAGTACTTC. V is TRBV6-6 and J is TRBJ2-5; D remains unclear. CDR1 is MNHNY, CDR2 SVGAGI, per germline (reference sequence). With 6 bases removed from V and 4 bases from J, the gap between germline ends came to 6 bases. The CDR3 runs 11 residues.

The CDR3 sequence: CASSLRTGTNYGYTF. The CDR3 coding sequence is TGTGCCAGCAGCTTACGGACAGGGACTAACTATGGCTACACCTTC. The rearrangement links TRBV11-1 to TRBJ1-2; 8 bases match TRBD1. The CDR3 contains 15 residues. CDR1 SGHAT and CDR2 FQDESV come from the germline V gene (reference sequence). V shed 2 bases and J 0 bases; nucleotides not matched to a gene: 2. The full variable domain, in which reference TRBV11-1 and TRBJ1-2 provide the parts outside the CDR3, is EAEVAQSPRYKITEKSQAVAFWCDPISGHATLYWYRQILGQGPELLVQFQDESVVDDSQLPKDRFSAERLKGVDSTLKIQPAELGDSAMYLCASSLRTGTNYGYTFGSGTRLTVV.

The chain employs TRBV4-3 and TRBJ2-5; 11 nucleotides line up with TRBD2. V dropped 3 bases and J dropped 1; count of bases not matched to a gene: 7. CDR1 and CDR2 (germline): LGHNA, YSLEER. The CDR3 runs to 17 residues. The CDR3 loop is CASSQAPSGGIQETQYF. DNA of the CDR3: TGCGCCAGCAGCCAGGCGCCTAGCGGGGGGATCCAAGAGACCCAGTACTTC.

This clone showed up just once. The chain combines TRBV15 with TRBJ2-2; D is perhaps TRBD2 (5 bases). V lost 0 bases and J 7 bases, leaving 6 bases between the germline ends. Germline V lookup: CDR1 LNHNV, CDR2 YYDKDF (reference sequence). The CDR3 runs 13 residues. The CDR3 DNA sequence: TGTGCCACCAGCAGAGATGAGGGCGGGGAGCTGTTTTTT. Its protein is CATSRDEGGELFF.

This sequence joins TRBV2 and TRBJ2-7; possible D gene TRBD2, 5 bases. The germline V gene encodes CDR1 SNHLY and CDR2 FYNNEI. Trimming stripped 5 bases from V and 6 bases from J, with 20 bases between. The CDR3 extends over 15 amino acids. DNA of the CDR3: TGTGCCAGCAGTCCCGGGCAACCGGGAAGGGCCGAGCAGTACTTC. Translation: CASSPGQPGRAEQYF.

V and J are TRBV6-1 and TRBJ1-3; maybe TRBD1 (6 bases). The V end lost 6 bases, the J end lost 0 bases, and 12 bases lay between the germline ends. The CDR3 is 15 residues long. Germline V gene lookup returns CDR1 MNHNS and CDR2 SASEGT. Written as DNA, the CDR3 is TGTGCCAGCAGGCTGGACAGCAACTCTGGAAACACCATATATTTT. It is translated as CASRLDSNSGNTIYF.

The chain combines TRBV4-3 with TRBJ2-5, with D possibly TRBD2 on 6 matching bases. The closer fit of TRBJ2-7 to the DNA end suggests the J call may be wrong. Germline values: CDR1 LGHNA, CDR2 YSLEER. This CDR3 comprises 15 residues. The CDR3 spells CASSPVRDLVYEQYF. In DNA form, the CDR3 reads TGCGCCAGCAGCCCGGTGAGGGACTTAGTCTACGAGCAGTACTTC.

The rearrangement links TRBV4-2 to TRBJ1-5; D ambiguous. CDR3 length equals 16 residues. Trimming took off 0 bases at V and 7 bases at J, with 16 bases between the two ends. Germline V lookup: CDR1 LGHNA, CDR2 YNFKEQ. CDR3 protein: CASSQDPQLTGQPQHF. DNA of the CDR3: TGTGCCAGCAGCCAAGATCCCCAACTTACGGGGCAGCCCCAGCATTTT.

The V call is TRBV4-3, the J call TRBJ1-1; the D gene is possibly TRBD1 (5 bases). Germline values: CDR1 LGHNA, CDR2 YSLEER. This CDR3 comprises 16 residues. Trimming removed 5 bases from V and 1 base from J, with 17 bases in between. The CDR3 coding sequence is TGCGCCAGCAGCTTGCGCGGACAAGGGGCGAACACTGAAGCTTTCTTT. Translating it yields CASSLRGQGANTEAFF.

This clone was seen more than once but under ten times. In DNA, the CDR3 is TGCGCCAGCAGCTCTAACCCTAACACCGGGGAGCTGTTTTTT. This codes for CASSSNPNTGELFF. The rearrangement joins TRBV5-1 to TRBJ2-2; D gene uncertain. The germline gives CDR1 SGHRS, CDR2 YFSETQ. The V end was cut by 3 bases, the J end by 2 bases, with 8 bases between. The CDR3 totals 14 residues.

The V gene is TRBV28, the J gene TRBJ2-4; a possible D gene is TRBD1 (6 bases). V was shortened by 3 bases and J by 9 bases, with 15 bases between the two germline ends. Per germline, CDR1 MDHEN and CDR2 SYDVKM. The CDR3 loop spans 14 amino acids. CDR3 region: CASSLAGERVIQYF. In nucleotides, the CDR3 is TGTGCCAGCAGTTTGGCAGGGGAAAGGGTCATTCAGTACTTC. Complete variable domain (other parts from reference TRBV28 and TRBJ2-4): DVKVTQSSRYLVKRTGEKVFLECVQDMDHENMFWYRQDPGLGLRLIYFSYDVKMKEKGDIPEGYSVSREKKERFSLILESASTNQTSMYLCASSLAGERVIQYFGAGTRLSVL.

CDR3 amino acids: CASSLGQGRLVNSPLHF. For the CDR3, the DNA is TGTGCCAGCAGCTTGGGACAGGGGAGGTTGGTAAATTCACCCCTCCACTTT. V usage is TRBV7-8 and J usage is TRBJ1-6, with 10 positions matching TRBD1. The CDR3 runs 17 residues. Per the germline V gene, CDR1 is SGHVS and CDR2 is FQNEAQ. The ends lost 3 bases at V and 7 bases at J; junction bases unmatched: 9.

A note on this clone: Germline is not matched at one junction end, which may reflect a read error. This CDR3 is also generated by other DNA sequences in the sample. This chain connects TRBV7-3 to TRBJ2-4; 9 bases line up with TRBD2. The CDR3 is 15 residues long. Germline V gene lookup returns CDR1 SGHTA and CDR2 FQGTGA. CDR3 in DNA: TGTGCCAGCAGCGCGGGGGGGGTAGCCAAAAACATCCAGTACTTC. Translation gives CASSAGGVAKNIQYF.

The chain links TRBV11-1 to TRBJ2-2, with D possibly being TRBD2 (6 bases). The ends were cut back, 0 bases at V and 5 bases at J, with 19 bases in the middle. Germline V lookup: CDR1 SGHAT, CDR2 FQDESV (reference sequence). The CDR3 length is 18 residues. CDR3 DNA: TGTGCCAGCAGCTTAGCTCCGATGGTAGCGGCAAAGACCGGGGAGCTGTTTTTT. Translating it yields CASSLAPMVAAKTGELFF.

The chain joins TRBV7-2 to TRBJ2-5; D gene unclear. Per germline, CDR1 SGHTA and CDR2 FQGNSA. The V end was cut by 5 bases, the J end by 2 bases, with 15 bases between. CDR3 length: 15 residues. The CDR3 nucleotides read TGTGCCAGCAGCCGCAGCGCGGCGGCACAAGAGACCCAGTACTTC. Translated: CASSRSAAAQETQYF.

As DNA, the CDR3 is TGTGCCAGCAGTTTTCCTACCTCCTATACCGGGACAGGCAATAGCAATCAGCCCCAGCATTTT. Encoded protein: CASSFPTSYTGTGNSNQPQHF. The V and J genes are TRBV28 and TRBJ1-5; 8 nucleotides match TRBD1. Germline loops: CDR1 MDHEN, CDR2 SYDVKM. This CDR3 spans 21 amino acids. The ends lost 3 bases at V and 0 bases at J; junction bases unmatched: 19.

CDR3 in amino acids: CASSPDRGQPQHF. CDR3 DNA sequence: TGTGCCAGCAGTCCAGATCGGGGTCAGCCCCAGCATTTT. The J gene is TRBJ1-5, the V gene TRBV27; D gene ambiguous. The germline CDR1 and CDR2 sequences are MNHEY and SMNVEV (reference sequence). Trimming took off 5 bases at V and 6 bases at J, with 11 bases between the two ends. This CDR3 is built from 13 residues.

This chain links TRBV27 with TRBJ2-7; a weak D match, TRBD1 (5 bases). Germline values: CDR1 MNHEY, CDR2 SMNVEV (reference sequence). Trimming stripped 2 bases from V and 2 bases from J, with 13 bases between. This CDR3 has 15 amino acids. The DNA of the CDR3 is TGTGCCAGCAGTTTAAAGCCTGGGGCTCCCTACGAGCAGTACTTC. Translating gives CASSLKPGAPYEQYF.

The chain carries TRBV7-2 and TRBJ2-7; TRBD2 might be the D (5 bases). The V end lost 3 bases, the J end lost 5 bases, and 8 bases lay between the germline ends. This CDR3 is 12 amino acids long. CDR1 is SGHTA and CDR2 is FQGNSA in the germline V gene. CDR3 nucleotide sequence: TGTGCCAGCAGCTTGGACTTTAACGAGCAGTACTTC. This sequence encodes CASSLDFNEQYF.